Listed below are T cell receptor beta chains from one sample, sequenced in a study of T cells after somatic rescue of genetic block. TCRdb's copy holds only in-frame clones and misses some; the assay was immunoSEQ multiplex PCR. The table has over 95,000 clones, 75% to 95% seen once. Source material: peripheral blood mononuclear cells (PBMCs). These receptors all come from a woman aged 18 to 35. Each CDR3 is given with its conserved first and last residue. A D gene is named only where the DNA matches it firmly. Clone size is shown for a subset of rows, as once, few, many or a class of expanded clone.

TGCAGTGCCAGAGGGACAGCTGAAGCTTTCTTT | CSARGTAEAFF | 11 | TRBV20-1 | - | TRBJ1-1 | TRBD1
TGTGCCTCCAGGGACTCGGGAGAGACCCAGTACTTC | CASRDSGETQYF | 12 | TRBV6-1 | - | TRBJ2-5 | -
TGTGCCAGCAGCTTAGGGGGACGCGAGACCCAGTACTTC | CASSLGGRETQYF | 13 | TRBV7-2 | - | TRBJ2-5 | -
TGTGCCAGCAGTTACTCATCCGGGACCTACGAGCAGTACTTC | CASSYSSGTYEQYF | 14 | TRBV6-5 | - | TRBJ2-7 | -
TGTGCCAGCAGCCTTGACAGGGTGAACACTGAAGCTTTCTTT | CASSLDRVNTEAFF | 14 | TRBV5-6 | - | TRBJ1-1 | TRBD1
TGTGCCAGCAGTTTGAACCTGGAACGCAATCAGCCCCAGCATTTT | CASSLNLERNQPQHF | 15 | TRBV27 | - | TRBJ1-5 | -
TGCGCCAGCAGCCAAGAAGGGCAGAGAAGCACAGATACGCAGTATTTT | CASSQEGQRSTDTQYF | 16 | TRBV4-3 | - | TRBJ2-3 | -
TGTGCCAGCAGCTTATCCGACCCGACCTCGGGGTCACCCCTCCACTTT | CASSLSDPTSGSPLHF | 16 | TRBV7-9 | - | TRBJ1-6 | -
TGTGCCAGCAGCGTAGATGAGGAGACCCAGTACTTC | CASSVDEETQYF | 12 | TRBV9 | - | TRBJ2-5 | -
TGTGCCAGCAGTTTGACAGTTACCTACGAGCAGTACTTC | CASSLTVTYEQYF | 13 | TRBV27 | - | TRBJ2-7 | -
TGTGCCAGCAGCCAGACAGTGGGAGGGGGCTATGGCTACACCTTC | CASSQTVGGGYGYTF | 15 | TRBV7-2 | few | TRBJ1-2 | -
TGTGCCAGTAGTAATCGGTTTGAAGCTTTCTTT | CASSNRFEAFF | 11 | TRBV19 | once | TRBJ1-1 | -
TGCGCCAGCAGCCAAGACGGGACAGGGAAGTATGGCTACACCTTC | CASSQDGTGKYGYTF | 15 | TRBV4-3 | - | TRBJ1-2 | TRBD1
TGTGCCAGCAGTTACTCGGCGGGGGCCCAAGAGACCCAGTACTTC | CASSYSAGAQETQYF | 15 | TRBV6-5 | once | TRBJ2-5 | -
TGTGCCAGCACCGAAAGGGACGGTCGAGCTTTCTTT | CASTERDGRAFF | 12 | TRBV2 | - | TRBJ1-1 | -
TGCGCCAGCAGCTCTGACAGGGGCGGGGATACGCAGTATTTT | CASSSDRGGDTQYF | 14 | TRBV5-1 | - | TRBJ2-3 | TRBD1